What follows are 18 T cell receptor beta chains derived from one specimen sequenced in a study of memory CD4+ T cells and cytomegalovirus serostatus. Repertoires were generated with immunoSEQ multiplex PCR, while TCRdb's copy carries only in-frame clones and drops some. The sample shows more than 35,000 clones, 75% to 80% of them seen only once. The sort gate was single viable CD3+CD4+CD8-CD45RO+ cells for memory CD4+ T cells. Sequencing used memory CD4+ T cells from blood. Every receptor here comes from an adult in good health and CMV-seronegative.

This clone appeared a single time. The chain employs TRBV2 and TRBJ2-5; 7 bases map to TRBD2. Germline V gene lookup returns CDR1 SNHLY and CDR2 FYNNEI. V was pared by 5 bases and J by 0 bases, with 6 bases of the junction left unmatched. The CDR3 is 15 residues long. The CDR3 loop reads CASSQSGEYQETQYF. In DNA, the CDR3 is TGTGCCAGCAGTCAGAGCGGGGAATACCAAGAGACCCAGTACTTC.

This clone was picked up a small number of times. V usage is TRBV19 and J usage is TRBJ1-1; TRBD1 might be the D (5 bases). Trimming took 5 bases from V and 5 from J, leaving 18 bases between them. Germline CDR1 and CDR2: LNHDA and SQIVND (reference sequence). The CDR3 has 15 residues. CDR3 protein: CASSAPGRKSTEAFF. CDR3 coding DNA: TGTGCCAGTAGTGCACCAGGGAGGAAGAGTACTGAAGCTTTCTTT.

This clone was recorded a few times. The V and J genes are TRBV30 and TRBJ1-3, with unresolved D. The CDR3 sequence is 11 residues long. V lost 0 bases, J lost 6 bases, and 3 bases lay in between. Germline assignment: CDR1 GTSNPN and CDR2 SVGIG (reference sequence). CDR3 amino acids: CAWSVKNTIYF. For the CDR3, the DNA is TGTGCCTGGAGTGTTAAAAACACCATATATTTT. Full variable domain (rest looked up from reference TRBV30 and TRBJ1-3): SQTIHQWPATLVQPVGSPLSLECTVEGTSNPNLYWYRQAAGRGLQLLFYSVGIGQISSEVPQNLSASRPQDRQFILSSKKLLLSDSGFYLCAWSVKNTIYFGEGSWLTVV.

This chain links TRBV2 with TRBJ2-5; 8 nucleotides align to TRBD1. The CDR3 loop spans 15 amino acids. With 10 bases clipped from V and 5 bases from J, the junction kept 15 bases outside the gene matches. In germline, CDR1 is SNHLY, CDR2 FYNNEI. The CDR3 protein is CANSGGLSPAETQYF. CDR3 sequence (DNA): TGTGCCAACTCAGGGGGCTTAAGTCCCGCGGAGACCCAGTACTTC.

The chain joins TRBV30 to TRBJ1-1; weak D call: TRBD1 (5 bases). Germline CDR1 GTSNPN, CDR2 SVGIG (reference sequence). V was cut by 4 bases and J by 5 bases, with 17 bases left in between. The CDR3 has 14 residues. DNA for the CDR3: TGTGCCTGGATACTAGGGGCGGCAGTTACTGAAGCTTTCTTT. As protein: CAWILGAAVTEAFF.

The chain joins TRBV18 to TRBJ1-4; 7 bases line up with TRBD1. Germline CDR1 and CDR2: KGHSH and LQKENI. The V segment lost 4 bases and the J segment 6 bases; nucleotides outside the gene matches: 5. This CDR3 is 14 amino acids long. DNA of the CDR3: TGTGCCAGCTCACAACAGGGGAAAGATGAAAAACTGTTTTTT. Translated: CASSQQGKDEKLFF.

This clone was observed a single time. The chain has TRBV4-1 and TRBJ2-1; D not certain. Per the germline V gene, CDR1 is MGHRA and CDR2 is YSYEKL. V was shortened by 3 bases and J by 7 bases, with 4 bases between the two germline ends. CDR3 length equals 11 residues. The CDR3 spells CASSQTNEQFF. The DNA of the CDR3 is TGCGCCAGCAGCCAGACAAATGAGCAGTTCTTC.

This clone was found a few times. The V call is TRBV5-1, the J call TRBJ2-2; TRBD2 might be the D (7 bases). Per the germline V gene, CDR1 is SGHRS and CDR2 is YFSETQ. The CDR3 contains 18 residues. Trimming shortened V by 0 bases and J by 0 bases, and 15 bases separated the two germline ends. The CDR3 bases are TGCGCCAGCAGCTTGGAAGGGGGAGGGGCTACGAACACCGGGGAGCTGTTTTTT. It yields the protein CASSLEGGGATNTGELFF.

This clone was seen once. This chain joins TRBV7-7 and TRBJ2-2, with TRBD2 matching over 11 bases. V was pared by 5 bases and J by 0 bases, with 8 bases of the junction left unmatched. CDR3 size: 18 residues. The germline gives CDR1 SSHAT, CDR2 FNYEAQ (reference sequence). The CDR3 DNA reads as TGTGCCAGCAGCCTCACTAGCGGGAGAACAACGAACACCGGGGAGCTGTTTTTT. Amino acids: CASSLTSGRTTNTGELFF.

The V call is TRBV2, the J call TRBJ2-7, with D possibly being TRBD2 (5 bases). This CDR3 is 11 amino acids long. Trimming shortened V by 8 bases and J by 4 bases, and 9 bases separated the two germline ends. Germline V lookup: CDR1 SNHLY, CDR2 FYNNEI. The CDR3 nucleotides read TGTGCCAGCGGGAGCGATTACGAGCAGTACTTC. Amino acids: CASGSDYEQYF.

The rearrangement uses TRBV5-1 and TRBJ1-1, with D possibly matching TRBD1 (6 bases). The CDR3 totals 14 residues. Trimming stripped 4 bases from V and 3 bases from J, with 13 bases between. CDR1 SGHRS and CDR2 YFSETQ come from the germline V gene. CDR3 nucleotides: TGCGCCAGCAGCATCCGGACAGCGGACACTGAAGCTTTCTTT. Translating it yields CASSIRTADTEAFF.

The chain employs TRBV5-4 and TRBJ2-7; TRBD2 agrees at 7 bases. Trimming took 4 bases from V and 2 from J; bases not matched to a gene: 6. Germline lookup yields CDR1 SGHNT and CDR2 YYREEE (reference sequence). CDR3 length: 14 residues. This CDR3 is CASSPGEGTYEQYF. In DNA, the CDR3 is TGTGCCAGCAGCCCTGGGGAGGGTACCTACGAGCAGTACTTC.

The chain links TRBV11-2 to TRBJ2-6; no definite D call. This CDR3 comprises 17 residues. Germline V lookup: CDR1 SGHAT, CDR2 FQNNGV. The ends were cut back, 2 bases at V and 2 bases at J, with 13 bases in the middle. CDR3 sequence: CASSLWRFSAGANVLTF. The CDR3, as DNA: TGTGCCAGCAGCTTATGGCGGTTCTCGGCTGGGGCCAACGTCCTGACTTTC.

The chain is built from TRBV19 and TRBJ1-4; D uncertain. Trimming stripped 9 bases from V and 0 bases from J, with 11 bases between. Germline lookup yields CDR1 LNHDA and CDR2 SQIVND (reference sequence). The CDR3 length is 14 residues. The CDR3 loop reads CASTRASTNEKLFF. The CDR3 nucleotides read TGTGCCAGCACCCGGGCCTCAACTAATGAAAAACTGTTTTTT. Full variable domain (rest looked up from reference TRBV19 and TRBJ1-4): DGGITQSPKYLFRKEGQNVTLSCEQNLNHDAMYWYRQDPGQGLRLIYYSQIVNDFQKGDIAEGYSVSREKKESFPLTVTSAQKNPTAFYLCASTRASTNEKLFFGSGTQLSVL.

The chain has TRBV30 and TRBJ1-2, with D perhaps TRBD1 (6 bases). The germline V and J ends were trimmed by 3 bases and 0 bases, with 17 bases remaining between them. This CDR3 is 16 amino acids long. Germline values: CDR1 GTSNPN, CDR2 SVGIG (reference sequence). DNA of the CDR3: TGTGCCTGGAGGTCGCGTGGGACACTAGCTAACTATGGCTACACCTTC. Residues: CAWRSRGTLANYGYTF.

CDR3 DNA sequence: TGTGCCAGCGGAATGTTTCGGGAAAAACTGTTTTTT. Translated: CASGMFREKLFF. V and J are TRBV6-5 and TRBJ1-4, with no clear D. Germline loops: CDR1 MNHEY, CDR2 SVGAGI. The CDR3 length is 12 residues. The V end was cut by 8 bases, the J end by 8 bases, with 12 bases between.

The J gene is TRBJ1-5, the V gene TRBV25-1; D gene uncertain. The CDR3 is 14 residues long. V lost 4 bases and J lost 0, with 7 bases in between. Germline CDR1 and CDR2: MGHDK and SYGVNS. The CDR3 nucleotides are TGTGCCAGCAGTGTCGACACTAGCAATCAGCCCCAGCATTTT. This gives the protein CASSVDTSNQPQHF.

The genes are TRBV5-1 and TRBJ2-5, with 13 bases lining up with TRBD2. This CDR3 is built from 16 residues. Trimming at V came to 4 bases and at J to 4 bases, leaving 7 bases not matched to a gene. Germline V gene data show CDR1 as SGHRS and CDR2 as YFSETQ. In DNA form, the CDR3 reads TGCGCCAGCAGCCAGACTAGCGGGGGGCTGAGAGAGACCCAGTACTTC. Translating gives CASSQTSGGLRETQYF.